This T cell receptor (beta chain) was identified during a study of T cells in Graves' hyperthyroidism and ophthalmopathy. Hyperthyroidism patients were newly diagnosed, had disease duration under 2 months, and were aged 18 to 65 years. Amplification targeted TCR beta CDR3 regions from RNA transcripts. HTBI primers were the set used in a first-round RT-PCR of the TCR CDR3. TCRdb reanalysed the multiplex PCR reads using MiXCR and keeps one entry per CDR3 protein. This sample yields 300,000 or so distinct CDR3 sequences, of which around 16% are seen a single time; 33% belongs to the top ten. Germline V gives CDR1 MNHEY, CDR2 SMNVEV (reference sequence). CDR3 length: 14 residues. Of note for this clonotype: One end of the junction is discordant with germline, which a read error may explain.

The V and J genes are TRBV27 and TRBJ2-5, with 7 bases fitting TRBD1. The TCR originated in a man between 25 and 39 years old with Graves' hyperthyroidism. The sample comprised blood. The DNA of the CDR3 is TGTGCCAGCAGCCCCGGACAGGAACAAGAGACCCAGCACTTC. Translated: CASSPGQEQETQHF.